The sequence of this T cell receptor beta chain was determined in a study of T cells in Graves' hyperthyroidism and ophthalmopathy. TCR beta CDR3 regions were amplified from RNA transcripts. The HTBI primer set served for first-round RT-PCR of the TCR CDR3. A single record per CDR3 protein comes from TCRdb applying MiXCR to the multiplex PCR reads. This sample has roughly 740,000 distinct CDR3 sequences; about 15% occur once, and the top ten carry about 8.4%. Trimming left V 10 bases short and J 2 bases short, with 11 bases between. The length of the CDR3 is 12 residues. Germline CDR1 reads MNHNS; CDR2 reads SASEGT. Aged 18 to 65, the patients had hyperthyroidism that was newly diagnosed and had lasted under 2 months.

The clonotype was recovered from a man aged 18 to 29 with Graves' hyperthyroidism. The chain is built from TRBV6-1 and TRBJ2-5; D may correspond to TRBD1 or TRBD2 (5 bases each). The sample comprised blood. CDR3 region: CATHGGQETQYF. CDR3 coding DNA: TGTGCCACCCATGGGGGACAAGAGACCCAGTACTTC.